This record looks at one T cell receptor (beta chain) sequence and its context. Its cognate antigen is unknown. The sample holds other DNA sequences that translate to the same CDR3. Sequencing was performed with immunoSEQ multiplex PCR; in TCRdb, only in-frame clones are kept and a portion is missing. The sample has 70,000 or so clones, about 85% seen once. This entry belongs to a study of OX40 agonist ivuxolimab in advanced cancers. Regarding the study as a whole: Those patients achieving a partial response at 0.1-3.0 mg/kg showed among the lowest clonal expansion. At doses 0.1 to 3.0 mg/kg, CD4+ and CD8+ clones expanded. The antigens recognized by the expanded peripheral T cells, that is their antigen specificity, were not determined.

Systemic immunosuppression or autoimmune disease history was grounds to exclude patients. Germline CDR1 is SGHDN and CDR2 is FVKESK. The CDR3 covers 15 residues. V shed 1 base and J shed 1 base, with 11 bases lying between them. The genes are TRBV14 and TRBJ2-7, with D possibly TRBD2 on 5 matching bases. Material: CD4+ or CD8+ T cells sorted from blood, obtained in a trial of the OX40 agonist ivuxolimab. The receptor's source is an adult with an advanced solid tumor such as melanoma, head and neck, liver or kidney cancer. CDR3 DNA: TGTGCCAGCAGCCAAGTTGGGAGTGGTTCCTACGAGCAGTACTTC. Translated, it gives CASSQVGSGSYEQYF.